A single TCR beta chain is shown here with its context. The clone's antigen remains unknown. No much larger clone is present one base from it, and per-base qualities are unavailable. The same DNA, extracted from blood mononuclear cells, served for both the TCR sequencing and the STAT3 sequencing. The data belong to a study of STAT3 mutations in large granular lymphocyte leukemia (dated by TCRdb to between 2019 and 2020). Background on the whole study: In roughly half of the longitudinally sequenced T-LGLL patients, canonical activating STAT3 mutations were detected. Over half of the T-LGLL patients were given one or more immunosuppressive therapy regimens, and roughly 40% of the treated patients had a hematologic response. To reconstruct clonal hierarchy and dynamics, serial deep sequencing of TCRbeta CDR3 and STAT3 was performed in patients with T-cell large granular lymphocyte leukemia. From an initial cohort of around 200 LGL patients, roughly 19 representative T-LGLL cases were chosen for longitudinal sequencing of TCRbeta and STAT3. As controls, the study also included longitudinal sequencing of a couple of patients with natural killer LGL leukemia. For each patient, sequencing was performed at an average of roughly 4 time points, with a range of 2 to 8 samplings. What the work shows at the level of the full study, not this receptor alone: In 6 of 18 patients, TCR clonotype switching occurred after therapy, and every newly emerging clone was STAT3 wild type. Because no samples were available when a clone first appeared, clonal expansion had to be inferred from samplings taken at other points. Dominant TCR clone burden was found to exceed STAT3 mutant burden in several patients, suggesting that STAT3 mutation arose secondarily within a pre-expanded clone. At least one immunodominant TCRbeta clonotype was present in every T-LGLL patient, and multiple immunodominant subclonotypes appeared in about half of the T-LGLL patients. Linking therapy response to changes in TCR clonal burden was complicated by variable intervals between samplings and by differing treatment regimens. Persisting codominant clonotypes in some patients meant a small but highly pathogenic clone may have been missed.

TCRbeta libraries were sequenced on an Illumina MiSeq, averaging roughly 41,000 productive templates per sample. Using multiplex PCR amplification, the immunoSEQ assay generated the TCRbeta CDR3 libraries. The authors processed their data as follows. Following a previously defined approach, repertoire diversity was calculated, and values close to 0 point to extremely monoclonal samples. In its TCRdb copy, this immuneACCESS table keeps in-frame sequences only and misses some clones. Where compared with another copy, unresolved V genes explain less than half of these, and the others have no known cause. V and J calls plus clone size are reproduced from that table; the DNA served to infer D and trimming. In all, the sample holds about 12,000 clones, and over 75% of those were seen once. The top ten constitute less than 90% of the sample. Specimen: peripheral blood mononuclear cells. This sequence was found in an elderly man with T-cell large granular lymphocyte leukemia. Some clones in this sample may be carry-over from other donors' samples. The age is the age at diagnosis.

The DNA sequence reads TGTGCCAGCAGCTCGACCCGGGATGAAGCTTTCTTT. Its protein product is CASSSTRDEAFF. The sequence joins TRBV4-2 to TRBJ1-1, with the D gene not confidently named. Deletion took 5 bases off V and 7 bases off J, with a span of 11 bases between the germline ends. Inclusive of the bounding cysteine and phenylalanine, the CDR3 is 12 residues long. Only CDR3 DNA remains: 36 bases, in frame from the first base. For CDR1 and CDR2, the germline V gene lists LGHNA and YNFKEQ.